Described below is a single TCR beta chain sequence and its context. Authors' analysis steps: By means of reference gene primer amplification, nucleated cell counts were estimated. The assay was immunoSEQ multiplex PCR, and TCRdb's table has in-frame clones only and misses some. V and J calls and clone size are given by that table; D and trimming were obtained from the DNA. The table shows more than 85,000 clones, with 81% occurring only once. This entry belongs to a study of blood T cell repertoires in COVID-19. Study at large: There were acute and convalescent COVID-19 samples, and they came from the United States, Italy and Spain. PBMCs, B-cell-depleted T cells, or T cells were the source of the cDNA or gDNA that made up the material.

With 5 bases clipped from V and 2 bases from J, the junction kept 9 bases outside the gene matches. The CDR3 sequence is 17 residues long. The V gene's germline CDR1 is MNHEY and CDR2 SMNVEV (reference sequence). The V and J genes are TRBV27 and TRBJ2-3; 11 bases agree with TRBD2. What was sequenced was peripheral blood. The TCR originated in a man aged 55 to 69 with acute or convalescent COVID-19. The CDR3 here is CASSLYSGRVPTDTQYF. The DNA for the CDR3 is TGTGCCAGCAGTCTCTATAGCGGGAGGGTCCCCACAGATACGCAGTATTTT.